The subject of this entry is one T cell receptor (beta chain). The antigen is undetermined. This record belongs to a study of shared clonotypes between healthy human individuals. The wider study: Three plates each covered CD4 naive and memory; CD8 naive two, CD8 memory one. Study-wide points: Generation probability values for non-shared clonotypes were lower than those for clonotypes shared by all four donors. Clonotype sharing among donors likely depends on sequencing depth. Researchers found naive subsets generally carried larger estimated richness than memory subsets.

Germline V CDR1 and CDR2: SGHTS, YDEGEE. The trim removed 1 base at V and 4 bases at J, leaving 10 bases unmatched. CDR3 length: 17 residues. In the naive CD8 group, cells lacked CD45RO and were positively selected for CCR7, so terminally differentiated effector memory CD45RA+ cells were left out. TCRdb keeps only in-frame clones here, not all; method: immunoSEQ multiplex PCR. The data show about 2,100,000 clones, with just over 90% seen just once and more than 1.5% held by the top ten. The sequence derives from a man younger than 35 in good health. Some clones in this sample may be carry-over from other donors' samples. The chain carries TRBV5-8 and TRBJ2-1; 8 bases fit TRBD2. Material for sequencing was naive CD8+ T cells from PBMCs. The CDR3 here is CASSLWGGTRLYNEQFF. CDR3 in DNA: TGTGCCAGCAGCTTGTGGGGCGGGACTAGACTATACAATGAGCAGTTCTTC.